This is a list of T cell receptor beta chains from one sample in a study of shared clonotypes between healthy human individuals. Generated by immunoSEQ multiplex PCR, the TCRdb table keeps only in-frame clones and is missing some. The profile shows about 490,000 clones, approximately 80% of them singletons. The sequenced sample consisted of PBMCs. These TCRs come from a woman in her 40s in good health. Some clones in this sample may be carry-over from other donors' samples. CDR3s include the opening cysteine and the closing phenylalanine or tryptophan. The D gene is left open where the match is weak. Size tells how often a clone was seen (once, few, many) or the class of an expanded clone, and some rows leave it out.

j_call cdr3_length d_call clone_size v_call cdr3_nt cdr3_aa
TRBJ1-1 13 TRBD1 many TRBV29-1 TGCAGCGTGCCCGGGACAGGGAACACTGAAGCTTTCTTT CSVPGTGNTEAFF
TRBJ1-1 12 - few TRBV28 TGTGCCAGCAGGTTACAGGGCGCTGAAGCTTTCTTT CASRLQGAEAFF
TRBJ2-3 12 - - TRBV19 TGTGCCAGTAGTATAACGGCAGATACGCAGTATTTT CASSITADTQYF
TRBJ2-7 13 - - TRBV29-1 TGCAGCGTAGGGACCGATCCGTACTACGAGCAGTACTTC CSVGTDPYYEQYF
TRBJ1-3 14 - - TRBV6-1 TGTGCCAGCCCTTGGGGGATCTCTGGAAACACCATATATTTT CASPWGISGNTIYF
TRBJ2-2 15 - - TRBV7-9 TGTGCCAGCACCGGCTCGGCCAGGGGTCCCGGGGAGCTGTTTTTT CASTGSARGPGELFF
TRBJ2-2 18 TRBD2 - TRBV5-1 TGCGCCAGCAGCCCCAGACTAGCGGGAGTGGTAGACACCGGGGAGCTGTTTTTT CASSPRLAGVVDTGELFF
TRBJ2-7 13 - - TRBV5-1 TGCGCCAGCAGCTTGGGCAACTCCTACGAGCAGTACTTC CASSLGNSYEQYF
TRBJ2-3 14 - - TRBV7-9 TGTGCCAGCAGCTTAGCGGGAGTAGGGGATACGCAGTATTTT CASSLAGVGDTQYF
TRBJ2-7 15 - - TRBV19 TGTGCCAGTAGTATAGGGTTAGCACCGACCTACGAGCAGTACTTC CASSIGLAPTYEQYF